This is a list of T cell receptor beta chains from one sample in a study of regulatory T cells in long-lasting Graves disease. TCRdb re-called the multiplex PCR reads through MiXCR, storing one row per CDR3 protein. Among around 500,000 distinct CDR3 sequences, more than 10% were seen once, and the ten largest hold more than 8%. A further study also used this sample, focusing on T cells in Graves' hyperthyroidism and ophthalmopathy.

The starting material was peripheral blood mononuclear cells (PBMCs), obtained at new diagnosis, from a patient treated with antithyroid drugs. The receptors originated from a woman aged 25 to 45 with Graves disease. The CDR3 runs from the conserved cysteine through the conserved F or W.

j_gene | v_gene | len | CDR3aa
TRBJ1-1 | TRBV20-1 | 17 | CSARVYSLIFGNTEAFF
TRBJ1-5 | TRBV24-1 | 13 | CATSESRNQPQHF
TRBJ2-5 | TRBV5-1 | 14 | CASSHGQGQETQYF
TRBJ2-3 | TRBV24-1 | 15 | CATAAALAGADTQYF
TRBJ1-5 | TRBV2 | 13 | CASSADFNQPQHF
TRBJ2-1 | TRBV4-3 | 13 | CASSQYATGEQFF
TRBJ1-1 | TRBV6-1 | 15 | CASRALTGGHTEAFF
TRBJ1-5 | TRBV12-3/TRBV12-4 | 15 | CASSRGAGGNQPQHF
TRBJ1-5 | TRBV20-1 | 12 | CSARTSNQPQHF
TRBJ2-7 | TRBV29-1 | 15 | CSVDGAGVGYYEQYF
TRBJ2-1 | TRBV2 | 15 | CASSHGLAGGDEQFF
TRBJ2-1 | TRBV25-1 | 14 | CASSHGPLYNEQFF
TRBJ2-7 | TRBV15 | 13 | CATSRASGYEQYF
TRBJ1-2 | TRBV30 | 16 | CAWSVGDIHWDYGYTF
TRBJ1-2 | TRBV11-2 | 14 | CASSFLSLRDGYTF
TRBJ2-7 | TRBV7-2 | 15 | CASSLLGREFYEQYF
TRBJ1-2 | TRBV6-1 | 13 | CASRPSGTRGYTF
TRBJ2-3 | TRBV7-3 | 15 | CASSFGQGSQDTQYF
TRBJ1-6 | TRBV11-2 | 13 | CASSLDPGAHLHF
TRBJ2-6 | TRBV6-5 | 18 | CASSYQSGTHGGANVLTF
TRBJ2-2 | TRBV6-5 | 15 | CASSYSTGGAGELFF
TRBJ2-7 | TRBV2 | 13 | CASSAGGSSEQYF
TRBJ2-3 | TRBV30 | 16 | CAWSPKAGETTDTQYF
TRBJ2-1 | TRBV29-1 | 14 | CSVERLAGKKTQFF
TRBJ2-1 | TRBV2 | 16 | CASSVGLAVRINEQFF
TRBJ2-1 | TRBV28 | 15 | CASSFRTSGYNEQFF
TRBJ2-2 | TRBV7-2 | 13 | CASSTPLYGELFF
TRBJ2-7 | TRBV30 | 15 | CAWSGRDRGPYEQYF
TRBJ2-6 | TRBV27 | 15 | CASSLIHSGANVLTF
TRBJ1-1 | TRBV2 | 18 | CARGRTTGGRSVNTEAFF
TRBJ1-4 | TRBV7-9 | 13 | CASRFLPGEKLFF
TRBJ2-1 | TRBV29-1 | 12 | CSSGLAGNEQFF
TRBJ2-2 | TRBV2 | 16 | CASSTGQGVWTGELFF
TRBJ1-1 | TRBV29-1 | 12 | CSVDEDSYEAFF
TRBJ1-1 | TRBV2 | 15 | CASRLRSGDHTEAFF
TRBJ1-2 | TRBV27 | 15 | CASSLSGGMTYGYTF
TRBJ1-1 | TRBV6-5 | 15 | CASSDSSGGNTEAFF
TRBJ2-3 | TRBV29-1 | 14 | CSGVSGTYTDTQYF
TRBJ2-3 | TRBV18 | 15 | CATSYLGQATDTQYF
TRBJ2-1 | TRBV12-3/TRBV12-4 | 13 | CASSSDSGTEQFF
TRBJ2-2 | TRBV4-1 | 16 | CASSQGLAGESGELFF
TRBJ1-2 | TRBV20-1 | 12 | CSARNSNYGYTF
TRBJ2-3 | TRBV5-1 | 16 | CASSLDRGTSTDTQYF
TRBJ2-1 | TRBV7-3 | 14 | CASSFSGSRNEQFF
TRBJ2-2 | TRBV29-1 | 12 | CSVEGGTGELFF
TRBJ2-2 | TRBV30 | 12 | CASKTLSGELFF
TRBJ2-7 | TRBV5-6 | 13 | CASSFVVGGEQYF
TRBJ2-1 | TRBV6-2/TRBV6-3 | 15 | CASSYEAGSGNEQFF
TRBJ2-1 | TRBV19 | 14 | CASALDSLDNEQFF
TRBJ2-1 | TRBV20-1 | 14 | CSASPLTSYNEQFF
TRBJ2-7 | TRBV5-5 | 14 | CASSFRLAVYEQYF
TRBJ2-5 | TRBV5-1 | 15 | CASSLVGRAEETQYF
TRBJ1-5 | TRBV6-1 | 15 | CASSQGTVAIQPQHF
TRBJ2-7 | TRBV19 | 13 | CASSWETNYEQYF
TRBJ1-1 | TRBV4-3 | 14 | CASSQVARTPEAFF
TRBJ1-5 | TRBV6-1 | 13 | CATSMGVGQPQHF
TRBJ1-3 | TRBV2 | 13 | CASSEQGGNTIYF
TRBJ2-1 | TRBV9 | 13 | CASGREGFGEQFF
TRBJ2-1 | TRBV5-1 | 13 | CASSRDRANEQFF